This entry lists 9 T cell receptor beta chains sequenced from one sample in a study of cytomegalovirus exposure and HLA in healthy donors. PCR was performed using 60 Vbeta and 13 Jbeta primers. Produced via immunoSEQ multiplex PCR; TCRdb's table is partial and in-frame only. The table shows about 300,000 clones, with just over 85% occurring only once. The sequenced material came from PBMCs. These receptors originate from a man aged 35-49 years in good health and CMV-seropositive.

This clone appeared a few times. The CDR3 region is CASGLVPPGNEQYF. CDR3 coding DNA: TGTGCTAGTGGTTTGGTACCCCCGGGGAACGAGCAGTACTTC. The J gene is TRBJ2-5, the V gene TRBV12-5; the D gene is possibly TRBD2 (5 bases). The J call could be wrong; TRBJ2-7 is a better fit for the DNA end. Germline-derived CDR1 and CDR2 are LGHNT and FRNRAP. This CDR3 is built from 14 residues.

The genes are TRBV18 and TRBJ2-3; TRBD1 agrees at 9 bases. V lost 2 bases, J lost 2 bases, and 8 bases stayed unmatched. Looked up from germline, CDR1 is KGHSH and CDR2 is LQKENI. The CDR3 covers 17 residues. CDR3 nucleotides: TGTGCCAGCTCACCAAGGGGACAGGGTCCAGACACAGATACGCAGTATTTT. Protein: CASSPRGQGPDTDTQYF. Together with reference TRBV18 and TRBJ2-3, the CDR3 gives the full variable domain: NAGVMQNPRHLVRRRGQEARLRCSPMKGHSHVYWYRQLPEEGLKFMVYLQKENIIDESGMPKERFSAEFPKEGPSILRIQQVVRGDSAAYFCASSPRGQGPDTDTQYFGPGTRLTVL.

The CDR3 nucleotides read TGTGCCAGCAGCCGATCCACAGCGGGATACAATGAGCAGTTCTTC. It codes for CASSRSTAGYNEQFF. V usage is TRBV11-2 and J usage is TRBJ2-1, with 7 bases fitting TRBD2. V gave up 5 bases and J gave up 4 bases; unmatched junction bases: 8. The CDR3 is 15 amino acids. The germline V gene encodes CDR1 SGHAT and CDR2 FQNNGV.

The rearrangement links TRBV18 to TRBJ1-1; no firm D call. The V gene lost 2 bases and the J gene lost 1 base, with 8 bases spanning the gap. The germline CDR1 and CDR2 sequences are KGHSH and LQKENI. The CDR3 extends over 14 amino acids. The CDR3 protein is CASSPANTNTEAFF. In DNA, the CDR3 is TGTGCCAGCTCACCAGCGAATACGAACACTGAAGCTTTCTTT. The full variable domain, with the rest looked up from reference TRBV18 and TRBJ1-1, is NAGVMQNPRHLVRRRGQEARLRCSPMKGHSHVYWYRQLPEEGLKFMVYLQKENIIDESGMPKERFSAEFPKEGPSILRIQQVVRGDSAAYFCASSPANTNTEAFFGQGTRLTVV.

The chain carries TRBV28 and TRBJ2-1; D unclear. This CDR3 spans 14 amino acids. V was shortened by 3 bases and J by 6 bases, with 12 bases between the two germline ends. Germline V gives CDR1 MDHEN, CDR2 SYDVKM. The DNA of the CDR3 is TGTGCCAGCAGTTTGGCCGGAGATGGCAATGAGCAGTTCTTC. Amino acid sequence: CASSLAGDGNEQFF. The variable domain in full, completed from reference TRBV28 and TRBJ2-1, reads DVKVTQSSRYLVKRTGEKVFLECVQDMDHENMFWYRQDPGLGLRLIYFSYDVKMKEKGDIPEGYSVSREKKERFSLILESASTNQTSMYLCASSLAGDGNEQFFGPGTRLTVL.

This chain connects TRBV15 to TRBJ1-2; 7 bases line up with TRBD1. The length of the CDR3 is 13 residues. J lost 4 bases, V lost 8 bases, and 7 bases had no gene match. Germline CDR1 and CDR2: LNHNV and YYDKDF (reference sequence). The CDR3 protein is CATGEDRIYGYTF. CDR3 DNA sequence: TGTGCCACCGGGGAGGACAGGATCTATGGCTACACCTTC.

J is TRBJ2-5 and V is TRBV5-4; 9 bases agree with TRBD2. The CDR3 has 16 amino acids. After removal of 0 bases from V and 6 bases from J, the junction contained 9 bases not matched to a gene. Germline V gene sequence: CDR1 SGHNT, CDR2 YYREEE (reference sequence). CDR3 in DNA: TGTGCCAGCAGCTTGGGTTTAGCGGGAGAGCGGAAGACCCAGTACTTC. It codes for CASSLGLAGERKTQYF.

The chain has TRBV7-9 and TRBJ2-5, with D perhaps matching TRBD1 (6 bases). Germline V gene data show CDR1 as SEHNR and CDR2 as FQNEAQ (reference sequence). The CDR3 length is 15 residues. Deletions cut 6 bases from V and 0 bases from J, with 14 bases between. The CDR3 region has the DNA TGTGCCAGCAGAAAAACATACAGGGACCAAGAGACCCAGTACTTC. This gives the protein CASRKTYRDQETQYF.

The rearrangement uses TRBV14 and TRBJ2-7; 9 bases agree with TRBD1. Trimming at V came to 5 bases and at J to 1 base, leaving 9 bases not matched to a gene. The CDR3 has 16 residues. Germline loops: CDR1 SGHDN, CDR2 FVKESK. The CDR3 protein is CASSDLTGGASYEQYF. The CDR3, as DNA: TGTGCCAGCAGCGACCTAACAGGGGGCGCATCCTACGAGCAGTACTTC.